This T cell receptor (beta chain) was obtained from a study of regulatory T cells in long-lasting Graves disease. Study summary: Persistent Graves' disease denoted over 5 years of antithyroid drugs plus positive TSH receptor antibodies. Study results and caveats: Favoring TRBV28, TRBJ1-2 and TRBJ2-5 was a feature seen in persistent disease. Whereas new patients shared 966 public clonotypes, persistent patients shared more, at under 3,500.

This clonotype was seen repeatedly, ten times or more. Its specificity is unknown. Investigators prepared the TCR beta libraries by applying iRepertoire HTBI primers and Arm-PCR of CDR3 regions. Via MiXCR, TCRdb re-called the multiplex PCR reads, giving one row per CDR3 protein. The table includes hundreds of thousands of distinct CDR3 sequences, under 25% detected once. Specified time point: persistent/refractory GD, antithyroid drugs over 5 years with positive TRAb. Scientists built the TCR library using RNA that was extracted from PBMCs. Patient provenance is recorded as an endocrinology department in Xi'an, China. V shed 5 bases and J shed 8 bases, with 15 bases lying between them. CDR3 size: 13 residues. The germline V gene encodes CDR1 MNHEY and CDR2 SVGEGT.

The sequenced sample was peripheral blood mononuclear cells (PBMCs), obtained when the disease was refractory, from a patient treated with antithyroid drugs. The sequence came from a female donor with Graves disease. V gene TRBV6-2 or TRBV6-3 combines with J gene TRBJ1-2; tentative D call: TRBD1 (6 bases). CDR3 loop: CASSTPYRDGYTF. For the CDR3, the DNA is TGTGCCAGCAGTACCCCTTACAGGGACGGCTACACCTTC.